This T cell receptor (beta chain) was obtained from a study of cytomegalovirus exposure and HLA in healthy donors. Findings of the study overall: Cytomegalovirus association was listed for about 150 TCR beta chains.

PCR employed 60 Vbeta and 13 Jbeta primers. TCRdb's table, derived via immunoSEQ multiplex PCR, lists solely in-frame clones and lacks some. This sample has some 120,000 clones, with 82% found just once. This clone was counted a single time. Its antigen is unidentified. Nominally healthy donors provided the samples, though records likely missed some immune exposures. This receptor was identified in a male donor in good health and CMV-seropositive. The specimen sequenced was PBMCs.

This CDR3 reads CASSDFRAPGNTIYF. CDR3 in DNA: TGTGCCAGCAGTGACTTCAGGGCCCCTGGAAACACCATATATTTT. The V and J genes are TRBV6-4 and TRBJ1-3; TRBD1 might be the D (5 bases). The CDR3 length is 15 residues. Trimming cost V 1 base and J 2 bases, with 9 bases left between them. CDR1 and CDR2 from the germline V gene are MRHNA and SNTAGT.